Following are 16 T cell receptor beta chains from one sample sequenced in a study of blood T cells in healthy people across ages. PCR was performed a second time for roughly 7 to 12 cycles using a sample-barcoded 5' primer and a J-beta primer mix. TCRdb itself ran the 5' RACE reads through MiXCR, one entry per CDR3 protein. The sample records around 1.5 million distinct CDR3 sequences, 55% to 75% being singletons. The sample taken for sequencing was blood. Receptors originate from a man aged 18 to 35 in good health.

This rearrangement joins TRBV29-1 to TRBJ2-7; D might be TRBD2 (6 bases). Germline CDR1 SQVTM, CDR2 ANQGSEA. The CDR3 length is 18 residues. The V end lost 1 base, the J end lost 0 bases, and 22 bases lay between the germline ends. Here the CDR3 reads CSVEASPYTTEGSYEQYF. The CDR3 DNA follows: TGCAGCGTTGAAGCAAGTCCCTATACTACGGAGGGCTCCTACGAGCAGTACTTC.

This chain connects TRBV6-5 to TRBJ1-2, with D possibly TRBD1 on 6 matching bases. Germline V CDR1 and CDR2: MNHEY, SVGAGI. V was trimmed by 6 bases and J by 8 bases, leaving 13 bases between them. This CDR3 contains 12 residues. Here the CDR3 reads CASRPRGAGYTF. The CDR3 DNA follows: TGTGCCAGCAGGCCCAGGGGCGCCGGCTACACCTTC.

V and J are TRBV4-2 and TRBJ2-7; 12 nucleotides agree with TRBD2. Germline V gives CDR1 LGHNA, CDR2 YNFKEQ. This CDR3 is 15 amino acids long. V shed 4 bases and J 4 bases; nucleotides not matched to a gene: 5. This chain's CDR3 is CASSPRTSGAYEQYF. DNA for the CDR3: TGTGCCAGCAGCCCCCGGACTAGCGGGGCTTACGAGCAGTACTTC.

This rearrangement joins TRBV5-5 to TRBJ2-5; 12 bases fit TRBD2. Germline CDR1 and CDR2: SGHKS and YYEKEE (reference sequence). The CDR3 has 16 amino acids. Trimming removed 3 bases from V and 11 bases from J; junction bases left unmatched: 14. The CDR3 region is CASSSRLAGEDNEQYF. The CDR3 DNA reads as TGTGCCAGCAGCTCCAGACTAGCGGGGGAAGACAATGAGCAGTACTTC.

V is TRBV6-6 and J is TRBJ1-2; 7 bases align to TRBD1. V lost 2 bases to trimming and J lost 8 bases; unmatched junction nucleotides: 5. Germline V CDR1 and CDR2: MNHNY, SVGAGI (reference sequence). The CDR3 consists of 13 residues. The DNA of the CDR3 is TGTGCCAGCAGTTACACAGCAGGGGGGGGCTACACCTTC. Translating it yields CASSYTAGGGYTF.

The V and J genes are TRBV27 and TRBJ2-7; TRBD2 agrees at 15 bases. The end of the DNA fits TRBJ2-5 better, so the J call may be wrong. Germline CDR1 MNHEY, CDR2 SMNVEV (reference sequence). This CDR3 has 16 amino acids. CDR3 residues: CAGTPMGTSGGSTQYF. The CDR3 region has the DNA TGTGCCGGCACCCCTATGGGGACTAGCGGGGGGTCGACCCAGTACTTC.

The chain has TRBV6-5 and TRBJ2-7, with D perhaps TRBD1 (5 bases). The CDR3 is made up of 16 amino acids. Deletions cut 4 bases from V and 6 bases from J, with 22 bases between. Looked up from germline, CDR1 is MNHEY and CDR2 is SVGAGI. CDR3 in amino acids: CASSLSAAGSPGEQYF. CDR3 in DNA: TGTGCCAGCAGTTTGAGCGCGGCAGGGTCCCCAGGCGAGCAGTACTTC.

In its sample, this clonotype was seen a few times. J is TRBJ2-3 and V is TRBV27; D is perhaps TRBD1 (6 bases). CDR3 length equals 15 residues. The V and J ends lost 2 bases and 1 base respectively, with 10 bases between them. CDR1 is MNHEY, CDR2 SMNVEV, per germline (reference sequence). CDR3 region: CASSLQGFGTDTQYF. In DNA form, the CDR3 reads TGTGCCAGCAGTTTACAGGGGTTTGGCACAGATACGCAGTATTTT.

This sequence joins TRBV4-1 and TRBJ2-3, with D possibly matching TRBD1 (6 bases). V lost 6 bases, J lost 1 base, and 14 bases lay in between. Germline V gene lookup returns CDR1 MGHRA and CDR2 YSYEKL. This CDR3 region has 15 residues. The CDR3 spells CASSGTGPRTDTQYF. CDR3 bases: TGCGCCAGCAGTGGCACAGGGCCTCGCACAGATACGCAGTATTTT.

CDR3 loop: CASSQGPAGYYEQYF. The CDR3, as DNA: TGTGCCAGCTCTCAGGGGCCAGCGGGGTACTACGAGCAGTACTTC. The V gene is TRBV18, the J gene TRBJ2-4, with a weak D call TRBD2 (7 bases). The J call may be mistaken, given a closer DNA end match to TRBJ2-7. CDR1 KGHSH and CDR2 LQKENI come from the germline V gene. The CDR3 has 15 residues.

This clonotype has only a few counts. The J gene is TRBJ1-2, the V gene TRBV29-1; D perhaps matches TRBD1 (6 bases). The CDR3 has 11 amino acids. Looked up from germline, CDR1 is SQVTM and CDR2 is ANQGSEA. Trimming shortened V by 7 bases and J by 7 bases, and 13 bases separated the two germline ends. DNA for the CDR3: TGCAGCGCCCGGACAGTTACTGGCTACACCTTC. Protein: CSARTVTGYTF.

Regarding this clonotype: Mismatch with germline at one junction end may stem from a read error. The V call is TRBV7-8, the J call TRBJ2-5, with 10 bases that match TRBD1. In germline, CDR1 is SGHVS, CDR2 FQNEAQ. This CDR3 is built from 14 residues. The CDR3 is CAGSSGTGVREQYF. CDR3 coding DNA: TGTGCCGGCAGCTCCGGGACAGGGGTGAGGGAGCAGTACTTC.

This clonotype has only a few counts. V gene TRBV7-2 combines with J gene TRBJ2-7, with TRBD1 matching over 7 bases. Germline loops: CDR1 SGHTA, CDR2 FQGNSA. This CDR3 has 16 amino acids. Trimming removed 0 bases from V and 1 base from J; junction bases left unmatched: 6. CDR3 sequence (DNA): TGTGCCAGCAGCTTAGCGTGGACAGGAAGGTCCTACGAGCAGTACTTC. Translating it yields CASSLAWTGRSYEQYF.

The rearrangement links TRBV12-3 or TRBV12-4 to TRBJ1-1; D is ambiguous. V was trimmed by 4 bases and J by 5 bases, leaving 14 bases between them. The CDR3 runs to 14 residues. The CDR3 loop is CASSSFGLGTEAFF. CDR3 DNA sequence: TGTGCCAGCAGTTCGTTTGGGTTGGGTACTGAAGCTTTCTTT.

CDR3 sequence: CASTRGTMNTEAFF. The CDR3, as DNA: TGTGCCAGCACCCGGGGGACCATGAACACTGAAGCTTTCTTT. The V and J genes are TRBV6-2 or TRBV6-3 and TRBJ1-1, with D tentatively TRBD1 (5 bases). Germline lookup yields CDR1 MNHEY and CDR2 SVGEGT. Trimming left V 7 bases short and J 0 bases short, with 12 bases between. This CDR3 is built from 14 residues.

The rearrangement joins TRBV15 to TRBJ2-7; TRBD2 matches 7 bases. The CDR3 totals 21 residues. Germline lookup yields CDR1 LNHNV and CDR2 YYDKDF (reference sequence). The V segment lost 0 bases and the J segment 0 bases; nucleotides outside the gene matches: 20. The CDR3 DNA is TGTGCCACCAGCAGAGATGAGGGGAGGGTCCTAGCCGTTACTACCTCCTACGAGCAGTACTTC. Its protein product is CATSRDEGRVLAVTTSYEQYF.